The clone carrying this T cell receptor beta chain was seen repeatedly, ten times or more. The antigen remains unidentified. Axillary draining lymph nodes of breast cancer patients supplied the node samples. These data belong to a study of breast tumors, draining lymph nodes, adjacent tissues. TCRdb recomputed calls from the multiplex PCR reads with MiXCR, one row per CDR3 protein. The data show about 230,000 distinct CDR3 sequences, approximately 31% seen once. Whole-study findings and limits: Tumor repertoires ranked between lymph nodes and nontumor tissue in diversity, with V and J gene preferences.

This CDR3 comprises 16 residues. Trimming cost V 2 bases and J 6 bases; bases outside gene matches: 7. Germline assignment: CDR1 SGHDT and CDR2 YYEEEE. V gene TRBV5-6 combines with J gene TRBJ1-5; 11 nucleotides match TRBD1. The TCR sequence derives from a female donor with breast cancer. Some clones in this sample may be carry-over from other donors' samples. What was sequenced was axillary lymph node tissue. The DNA of the CDR3 is TGTGCCAGCAGCTTAACCGGGACAGGGGGAGGTCAGCCCCAGCATTTT. This encodes CASSLTGTGGGQPQHF.